A single sample gave rise to the 9 T cell receptor beta chains below, sequenced in a study of cytomegalovirus exposure and HLA in healthy donors. The study ran its PCR with 60 Vbeta and 13 Jbeta primers. Some clones are missing from TCRdb's copy, which holds only in-frame ones; the method was immunoSEQ multiplex PCR. The table shows approximately 180,000 clones, with 65% to 85% occurring only once. Sequenced sample: PBMCs. These TCRs come from a man in his late teens or twenties in good health and CMV-seronegative.

The chain carries TRBV4-2 and TRBJ2-2; TRBD2 agrees at 15 bases. The CDR3 totals 17 residues. Germline V gene data show CDR1 as LGHNA and CDR2 as YNFKEQ. V lost 4 bases to trimming and J lost 5 bases; unmatched junction nucleotides: 5. The CDR3 DNA follows: TGTGCCAGCAGCCCGGGACTAGCGGGAGGTCGGACCGGGGAGCTGTTTTTT. Protein sequence: CASSPGLAGGRTGELFF.

The chain recombines TRBV4-3 with TRBJ2-7; maybe TRBD1 (6 bases). The CDR3 spans 14 residues. Germline V lookup: CDR1 LGHNA, CDR2 YSLEER. The V and J ends lost 4 bases and 2 bases respectively, with 12 bases between them. CDR3 region: CASSREGGAYEQYF. CDR3 sequence (DNA): TGCGCCAGCAGCCGAGAAGGGGGAGCCTACGAGCAGTACTTC.

The chain combines TRBV9 with TRBJ2-1; D remains unclear. The CDR3 runs 15 residues. Looked up from germline, CDR1 is SGDLS and CDR2 is YYNGEE. V lost 0 bases, J lost 2 bases, and 9 bases lay in between. CDR3 in amino acids: CASSVEGVAYNEQFF. As DNA, the CDR3 is TGTGCCAGCAGCGTAGAAGGAGTAGCCTACAATGAGCAGTTCTTC.

This clone appeared a single time. One end of the junction fails to match germline, which may point to a read error. The J gene is TRBJ2-3, the V gene TRBV7-9; 10 bases line up with TRBD1. This CDR3 has 16 amino acids. Per the germline V gene, CDR1 is SEHNR and CDR2 is FQNEAQ (reference sequence). The CDR3 region is CSSTLMGQGTTDTQYF. As DNA, the CDR3 is TGTTCCAGCACCCTTATGGGACAGGGGACCACAGATACGCAGTATTTT. Full variable domain (outside the CDR3, taken from reference TRBV7-9 and TRBJ2-3): DTGVSQNPRHKITKRGQNVTFRCDPISEHNRLYWYRQTLGQGPEFLTYFQNEAQLEKSRLLSDRFSAERPKGSFSTLEIQRTEQGDSAMYLCSSTLMGQGTTDTQYFGPGTRLTVL.

The V and J genes are TRBV9 and TRBJ2-3, with TRBD2 identical over 9 bases. This CDR3 spans 17 amino acids. V lost 2 bases and J lost 0; bases outside the gene matches: 7. Germline CDR1 is SGDLS and CDR2 is YYNGEE. The CDR3 region has the DNA TGTGCCAGCAGCGTCCGAGGCGGGGGGGCTAGCACAGATACGCAGTATTTT. This translates into CASSVRGGGASTDTQYF. Full variable domain (rest looked up from reference TRBV9 and TRBJ2-3): DSGVTQTPKHLITATGQRVTLRCSPRSGDLSVYWYQQSLDQGLQFLIQYYNGEERAKGNILERFSAQQFPDLHSELNLSSLELGDSALYFCASSVRGGGASTDTQYFGPGTRLTVL.

This chain joins TRBV5-8 and TRBJ2-4; TRBD1 matches at 7 bases. The CDR3 loop spans 16 amino acids. From germline, CDR1 is SGHTS and CDR2 YDEGEE. The junction had 8 bases not matched to a gene; V was cut back by 4 bases and J by 1 base. In nucleotides, the CDR3 is TGTGCCAGCAGCAACAGGGGCGTTGGGGCCAAAAACATTCAGTACTTC. Residues: CASSNRGVGAKNIQYF.

J is TRBJ1-5 and V is TRBV11-2; D is ambiguous. Germline-derived CDR1 and CDR2 are SGHAT and FQNNGV. This CDR3 comprises 13 residues. Deletions cut 5 bases from V and 4 bases from J, with 9 bases between. The CDR3 DNA is TGTGCCAGCAGCCAGGAGGCTAATCAGCCCCAGCATTTT. Its translation is CASSQEANQPQHF.

The chain employs TRBV27 and TRBJ2-7; 9 nucleotides agree with TRBD2. Germline values: CDR1 MNHEY, CDR2 SMNVEV (reference sequence). V dropped 0 bases and J dropped 4; count of bases not matched to a gene: 4. The CDR3 covers 15 residues. CDR3 residues: CASSLSSTSGYEQYF. The CDR3 region has the DNA TGTGCCAGCAGTTTATCCTCGACTAGCGGTTACGAGCAGTACTTC.

This clone was counted a few times. The rearrangement joins TRBV13 to TRBJ2-7; the match to TRBD1 covers 9 bases. This CDR3 contains 13 residues. V lost 3 bases, J lost 3 bases, and 0 bases stayed unmatched. Germline assignment: CDR1 PRHDT and CDR2 FYEKMQ (reference sequence). For the CDR3, the DNA is TGTGCCAGCAGCTTGGGACAGGGCTACGAGCAGTACTTC. Translated: CASSLGQGYEQYF.